The 24 T cell receptor beta chains below come from one sample, sequenced in a study of T cells after yellow fever vaccination. TCRdb redid the calling of the 5' RACE reads with MiXCR, one entry per CDR3 protein. The repertoire consists of a few hundred thousand distinct CDR3 sequences, with less than 9.5% occurring once and the leading ten covering around 3.1%. Specimen: CD4+ T cells sorted from PBMCs, collected 5 days after the yellow fever booster vaccination. The receptors derive from a man aged 18-30 years who received the YFV17D yellow fever vaccine.

The chain links TRBV10-3 to TRBJ2-5; 8 nucleotides line up with TRBD1. CDR1 ENHRY and CDR2 SYGVKD come from the germline V gene. The CDR3 has 13 amino acids. Trimming at V came to 4 bases and at J to 4 bases, leaving 2 bases not matched to a gene. The CDR3 here is CAISGTGTETQYF. The DNA for the CDR3 is TGTGCCATCAGTGGGACAGGGACAGAGACCCAGTACTTC.

This clonotype was counted a few times. The chain employs TRBV6-2 or TRBV6-3 and TRBJ1-3; D remains ambiguous. V was clipped by 4 bases and J by 0 bases, with 16 bases between them. The germline gives CDR1 MNHEY, CDR2 SVGEGT. The CDR3 has 17 residues. The CDR3 spells CASSFTDRPRSGNTIYF. The CDR3, as DNA: TGTGCCAGCAGTTTTACGGACCGGCCTCGCTCTGGAAACACCATATATTTT.

This rearrangement joins TRBV2 to TRBJ2-5; tentatively, D is TRBD1 (5 bases). The germline V gene encodes CDR1 SNHLY and CDR2 FYNNEI. V was trimmed by 7 bases and J by 3 bases, leaving 18 bases between them. This CDR3 is 15 amino acids long. The CDR3 nucleotides read TGTGCCAGCAACGGCCCGACAGAAGGGAAAGAGACCCAGTACTTC. It specifies CASNGPTEGKETQYF. The full variable domain, its missing parts supplied by reference TRBV2 and TRBJ2-5, is EPEVTQTPSHQVTQMGQEVILRCVPISNHLYFYWYRQILGQKVEFLVSFYNNEISEKSEIFDDQFSVERPDGSNFTLKIRSTKLEDSAMYFCASNGPTEGKETQYFGPGTRLLVL.

The chain combines TRBV5-6 with TRBJ1-1, with a possible D match to TRBD1 (6 bases). The germline V and J ends were trimmed by 7 bases and 1 base, with 17 bases remaining between them. The CDR3 spans 15 residues. Per germline, CDR1 SGHDT and CDR2 YYEEEE. CDR3 sequence reads: CASSGWGRWNTEAFF. In DNA, the CDR3 is TGTGCCAGCTCGGGGTGGGGGCGGTGGAACACTGAAGCTTTCTTT.

J is TRBJ2-5 and V is TRBV5-1; D gene uncertain. Trimming removed 3 bases from V and 1 base from J, with 7 bases in between. The CDR3 runs to 13 residues. Germline CDR1 and CDR2: SGHRS and YFSETQ. CDR3 sequence reads: CASSSFTQETQYF. In nucleotides, the CDR3 is TGCGCCAGCAGCTCCTTTACCCAAGAGACCCAGTACTTC.

This clonotype has a count of ten or more. The rearrangement joins TRBV12-3 or TRBV12-4 to TRBJ2-6, with D unresolved. CDR3 length: 20 residues. V gave up 0 bases and J gave up 3 bases, with 21 bases separating them. CDR3 nucleotides: TGTGCCAGCAGTTTAGCGCCCGATCCCTTGGATTTGGGTGGGGCCAACGTCCTGACTTTC. Translating it yields CASSLAPDPLDLGGANVLTF.

The chain has TRBV4-3 and TRBJ2-5; no clear D. CDR1 and CDR2 (germline): LGHNA, YSLEER. Trimming removed 1 base at V and 0 bases at J, with 9 bases between. The CDR3 extends over 15 amino acids. The CDR3 sequence: CASSQGVGYQETQYF. CDR3 bases: TGCGCCAGCAGCCAAGGGGTGGGGTACCAAGAGACCCAGTACTTC.

The chain carries TRBV7-2 and TRBJ2-5, with 7 positions matching TRBD2. Germline CDR1 and CDR2: SGHTA and FQGNSA. The CDR3 spans 15 residues. Trimming took 5 bases from V and 4 from J; bases not matched to a gene: 10. This CDR3 reads CASSPAASGRETQYF. CDR3 DNA: TGTGCCAGCAGCCCCGCGGCTAGCGGAAGAGAGACCCAGTACTTC.

This clonotype was counted between two and nine times. The chain couples TRBV6-5 to TRBJ2-3; the match to TRBD2 covers 12 bases. The CDR3 has 16 amino acids. Germline values: CDR1 MNHEY, CDR2 SVGAGI. With 0 bases clipped from V and 4 bases from J, the junction kept 2 bases outside the gene matches. This CDR3 is CASSYSGTSGPDTQYF. CDR3 DNA: TGTGCCAGCAGTTACTCAGGGACTAGCGGGCCAGATACGCAGTATTTT.

This clonotype has a count of ten or more. V and J are TRBV5-1 and TRBJ2-2, with TRBD1 as a possible D gene (6 bases). The length of the CDR3 is 14 residues. Germline V gene lookup returns CDR1 SGHRS and CDR2 YFSETQ. V lost 5 bases to trimming and J lost 1 base, with 9 bases between them. The CDR3 DNA reads as TGCGCCAGCAGTCAGGACAGGAACACCGGGGAGCTGTTTTTT. Its protein is CASSQDRNTGELFF.

This clonotype was recorded a few times. The V gene is TRBV5-4, the J gene TRBJ1-2, with a tentative D call TRBD1 (5 bases). V lost 2 bases and J 7 bases, leaving 18 bases between the germline ends. The length of the CDR3 is 15 residues. The germline CDR1 and CDR2 sequences are SGHNT and YYREEE (reference sequence). For the CDR3, the DNA is TGTGCCAGCAGCTTCTACCGGGACCCGTTGTTTGGCTACACCTTC. It translates to CASSFYRDPLFGYTF.

The rearrangement links TRBV27 to TRBJ1-5, with a weak D call TRBD1 (5 bases). The length of the CDR3 is 15 residues. The ends were cut back, 3 bases at V and 6 bases at J, with 15 bases in the middle. Germline values: CDR1 MNHEY, CDR2 SMNVEV (reference sequence). The CDR3 bases are TGTGCCAGCAGTTTGTGGGCAGGGATAGGTCAGCCCCAGCATTTT. It is translated as CASSLWAGIGQPQHF.

This clonotype was seen more than once but under ten times. The genes are TRBV4-2 and TRBJ1-6; possible D gene TRBD1, 5 bases. V was clipped by 8 bases and J by 5 bases, with 16 bases between them. This CDR3 comprises 15 residues. CDR1 LGHNA and CDR2 YNFKEQ come from the germline V gene. The CDR3 spells CASAPEGRDNSPLHF. DNA of the CDR3: TGTGCCAGCGCCCCAGAGGGCAGGGATAATTCACCCCTCCACTTT.

This clonotype came up a few times. In nucleotides, the CDR3 is TGTGCCACCGACAAGGGACAGGGGGAACATCAGCCCCAGCATTTT. Its translation is CATDKGQGEHQPQHF. The chain employs TRBV10-3 and TRBJ1-5; 11 bases map to TRBD1. The germline CDR1 and CDR2 sequences are ENHRY and SYGVKD. Losses at the gene ends were 10 bases for V and 5 bases for J; bases not matched to a gene: 10. This CDR3 spans 15 amino acids.

In DNA, the CDR3 is TGTGCCAGCAGTTACGGTCCCTACGAGCAGTACGTC. Its translation is CASSYGPYEQYV. The chain links TRBV6-2 or TRBV6-3 to TRBJ2-7, with no clear D. Trimming took off 2 bases at V and 2 bases at J, with 4 bases between the two ends. CDR3 length equals 12 residues. Germline CDR1 is MNHEY and CDR2 is SVGEGT.

V usage is TRBV18 and J usage is TRBJ2-7; 7 positions agree with TRBD1. Trimming took 1 base from V and 6 from J; bases not matched to a gene: 6. The CDR3 runs to 14 residues. Germline V gene data show CDR1 as KGHSH and CDR2 as LQKENI. CDR3 region: CASSPLQGTGEQYF. The CDR3 region has the DNA TGTGCCAGCTCACCACTACAGGGGACCGGCGAGCAGTACTTC.

The V gene is TRBV6-1, the J gene TRBJ1-1, with D uncertain. V shed 6 bases and J shed 4 bases, with 12 bases lying between them. There are 13 residues in the CDR3. Germline CDR1 and CDR2: MNHNS and SASEGT. The CDR3 DNA reads as TGTGCCAGCAGAGTACTGGATCTCACTGAAGCTTTCTTT. Translating it yields CASRVLDLTEAFF.

This clonotype was picked up a small number of times. The chain recombines TRBV15 with TRBJ1-5; 7 bases agree with TRBD1. Germline lookup yields CDR1 LNHNV and CDR2 YYDKDF (reference sequence). CDR3 length: 15 amino acids. V was clipped by 3 bases and J by 6 bases; unmatched bases: 8. CDR3 protein: CATSSLGTDIQPQHF. CDR3 coding DNA: TGTGCCACCAGCAGCCTCGGGACAGACATTCAGCCCCAGCATTTT.

This clonotype was observed a handful of times. V is TRBV4-3 and J is TRBJ1-4; 10 bases align to TRBD1. V was pared by 1 base and J by 7 bases, with 0 bases of the junction left unmatched. The CDR3 length is 14 residues. Germline V CDR1 and CDR2: LGHNA, YSLEER. Written as DNA, the CDR3 is TGCGCCAGCAGCCAAGGGGACAGGGGTGAAAAACTGTTTTTT. It yields the protein CASSQGDRGEKLFF.

This clonotype was recorded a few times. V is TRBV7-8 and J is TRBJ1-5; no definite D call. The CDR3 spans 12 residues. Per the germline V gene, CDR1 is SGHVS and CDR2 is FQNEAQ. V lost 5 bases to trimming and J lost 7 bases, with 9 bases between them. The CDR3 nucleotides are TGTGCCAGCAGCCAAACTGGGCAGCCCCAGCATTTT. This encodes CASSQTGQPQHF. Based on the CDR3 plus reference TRBV7-8 and TRBJ1-5, the full variable domain is GAGVSQSPRYKVAKRGQDVALRCDPISGHVSLFWYQQALGQGPEFLTYFQNEAQLDKSGLPSDRFFAERPEGSVSTLKIQRTQQEDSAVYLCASSQTGQPQHFGDGTRLSIL.

This clonotype was observed a handful of times. The chain employs TRBV5-1 and TRBJ2-3; D gene uncertain. The germline V gene encodes CDR1 SGHRS and CDR2 YFSETQ. The CDR3 sequence is 15 residues long. With 1 base removed from V and 5 bases from J, the gap between germline ends came to 14 bases. The CDR3 coding sequence is TGCGCCAGCAGCTTGATGGCACCTGTAGAAGATACGCAGTATTTT. Translated: CASSLMAPVEDTQYF.

This clonotype was detected a few times. The V and J genes are TRBV7-2 and TRBJ2-7, with no clear D. The CDR3 is made up of 13 amino acids. Trimming shortened V by 5 bases and J by 6 bases, and 14 bases separated the two germline ends. Per germline, CDR1 SGHTA and CDR2 FQGNSA. The chain's CDR3 is CASSASAPREQYF. CDR3 sequence (DNA): TGTGCCAGCAGCGCAAGTGCTCCTCGCGAGCAGTACTTC.

The sample holds a few counts of this clonotype. The CDR3 loop reads CSAEDSYYGYTF. As DNA, the CDR3 is TGCAGTGCTGAGGACAGCTACTATGGCTACACCTTC. J is TRBJ1-2 and V is TRBV20-1; D possibly corresponds to TRBD1 (6 bases). The V and J ends lost 5 bases and 3 bases respectively, with 10 bases between them. Germline CDR1 and CDR2: DFQATT and SNEGSKA (reference sequence). CDR3 size: 12 residues.

This clonotype was picked up one time. The V gene is TRBV18, the J gene TRBJ1-2; D is uncertain. V was shortened by 3 bases and J by 3 bases, with 11 bases between the two germline ends. The CDR3 sequence is 14 residues long. Germline CDR1 is KGHSH and CDR2 is LQKENI. CDR3 in DNA: TGTGCCAGCTCACCCTTAAGGAACGACTATGGCTACACCTTC. Protein: CASSPLRNDYGYTF. The full variable domain, completed using reference TRBV18 and TRBJ1-2, is NAGVMQNPRHLVRRRGQEARLRCSPMKGHSHVYWYRQLPEEGLKFMVYLQKENIIDESGMPKERFSAEFPKEGPSILRIQQVVRGDSAAYFCASSPLRNDYGYTFGSGTRLTVV.